Each of the 14 T cell receptor beta chains below was sequenced from the same sample in a study of CD8+ T cells in alopecia areata. The treatment is: oral pan-JAK inhibitor, 5-10 mg twice daily. The authors extracted RNA and reverse transcribed it into cDNA as the sequencing template. Sequenced by immunoSEQ multiplex PCR; TCRdb stores in-frame clones only, minus some. The table records 150,000 to 200,000 clones, approximately 61% of them present only once. The sequences come from CD4+ T cells sorted from blood, collected at week 24, from a patient treated with tofacitinib. Every receptor here comes from a human donor with alopecia areata.

The chain uses TRBV29-1 and TRBJ2-1; maybe TRBD2 (5 bases). Germline loops: CDR1 SQVTM, CDR2 ANQGSEA. CDR3 length equals 12 residues. Trimming removed 7 bases at V and 4 bases at J, with 11 bases between. Written as DNA, the CDR3 is TGCAGCGGGAGGCAGGATTACAATGAGCAGTTCTTC. It encodes CSGRQDYNEQFF.

The chain joins TRBV5-6 to TRBJ1-1; possible D gene TRBD1, 5 bases. V was cut by 2 bases and J by 3 bases, with 14 bases left in between. CDR1 is SGHDT and CDR2 is YYEEEE in the germline V gene. This CDR3 is built from 15 residues. This CDR3 reads CASSLLDRHHTEAFF. CDR3 in DNA: TGTGCCAGCAGCTTATTAGACAGACACCACACTGAAGCTTTCTTT.

The V call is TRBV4-3, the J call TRBJ1-3; D unresolved. The CDR3 is 14 residues long. Germline values: CDR1 LGHNA, CDR2 YSLEER. Trimming cost V 0 bases and J 4 bases, with 7 bases left between them. CDR3 bases: TGCGCCAGCAGCCAAGATTCAGAGGGAAACACCATATATTTT. Its protein product is CASSQDSEGNTIYF.

A few counts support this clone. J is TRBJ1-2 and V is TRBV19; the D gene is possibly TRBD1 (6 bases). Germline assignment: CDR1 LNHDA and CDR2 SQIVND (reference sequence). The CDR3 loop spans 15 amino acids. The germline V and J ends were trimmed by 6 bases and 9 bases, with 23 bases remaining between them. The chain's CDR3 is CASSPLSSGAVSYTF. CDR3 in DNA: TGTGCCAGTAGCCCTTTGTCGTCGGGGGCGGTTAGCTACACCTTC.

This clone was recorded a few times. V and J are TRBV10-2 and TRBJ2-5; possibly TRBD1 for D (5 bases). CDR1 and CDR2 from the germline V gene are WSHSY and SAAADI. The CDR3 runs 12 residues. V was clipped by 8 bases and J by 4 bases, with 11 bases between them. CDR3 DNA: TGCGCCAGCGGGAAGGGGATAGAGACCCAGTACTTC. Protein sequence: CASGKGIETQYF.

This clone was observed once. Written as DNA, the CDR3 is TGTGCCAGCAGCACCCGGACAGGGGGCACCGGGGAGCTGTTTTTT. Its translation is CASSTRTGGTGELFF. The V and J genes are TRBV9 and TRBJ2-2; 10 nucleotides line up with TRBD1. The germline gives CDR1 SGDLS, CDR2 YYNGEE. The CDR3 is 15 amino acids. V lost 4 bases to trimming and J lost 4 bases; unmatched junction nucleotides: 4.

The V and J genes are TRBV30 and TRBJ1-6, with a weak D call TRBD1 (6 bases). CDR1 is GTSNPN and CDR2 is SVGIG in the germline V gene (reference sequence). This CDR3 has 14 residues. V lost 4 bases, J lost 4 bases, and 11 bases lay in between. CDR3 residues: CAWKPGHYNSPLHF. Written as DNA, the CDR3 is TGTGCCTGGAAACCGGGACATTATAATTCACCCCTCCACTTT.

This chain's CDR3 is CASSLLGQGSEAFF. CDR3 DNA sequence: TGCGCCAGCAGCTTACTGGGACAGGGTTCTGAAGCTTTCTTT. The gene calls are TRBV5-1 and TRBJ1-1; TRBD1 matches 9 bases. CDR1 is SGHRS, CDR2 YFSETQ, per germline. After removal of 2 bases from V and 6 bases from J, the junction contained 5 bases not matched to a gene. This CDR3 has 14 amino acids.

The genes are TRBV5-6 and TRBJ2-3, with 9 bases lining up with TRBD1. CDR1 SGHDT and CDR2 YYEEEE come from the germline V gene. Trimming cost V 4 bases and J 5 bases; bases outside gene matches: 20. The CDR3 length is 19 residues. CDR3 region: CASSAFAPGQGSARDTQYF. CDR3 DNA: TGTGCCAGCAGCGCCTTCGCCCCGGGACAGGGTTCTGCTCGAGATACGCAGTATTTT.

There are a few counts of this clone. This chain links TRBV6-6 with TRBJ2-7, with D possibly being TRBD1 (5 bases). CDR3 size: 16 residues. Trimming pared 7 bases from V and 5 bases from J, leaving 24 bases between. Germline CDR1 reads MNHNY; CDR2 reads SVGAGI (reference sequence). CDR3: CASTEFRAQGRNEQYF. The CDR3 nucleotides are TGTGCCAGCACCGAATTCCGGGCCCAGGGAAGGAACGAGCAGTACTTC.

This clone was recorded a few times. Within the sample, other DNA sequences also encode this same CDR3. The chain uses TRBV2 and TRBJ1-5; D is unclear. V gave up 1 base and J gave up 1 base, with 8 bases separating them. There are 15 residues in the CDR3. Germline CDR1 SNHLY, CDR2 FYNNEI. The CDR3 nucleotides are TGTGCCAGCAGTGAAGGCAGAACAAGCAATCAGCCCCAGCATTTT. Amino acids: CASSEGRTSNQPQHF.

The rearrangement uses TRBV7-8 and TRBJ1-5; maybe TRBD1 (6 bases). The CDR3 runs to 16 residues. Per the germline V gene, CDR1 is SGHVS and CDR2 is FQNEAQ. Trimming stripped 5 bases from V and 1 base from J, with 15 bases between. In DNA, the CDR3 is TGTGCCAGCAGCCCTCAGATACAGGGAAGCAATCAGCCCCAGCATTTT. Translated: CASSPQIQGSNQPQHF.

The J gene is TRBJ2-3, the V gene TRBV5-6; the match to TRBD2 covers 8 bases. Trimming cost V 2 bases and J 2 bases; bases outside gene matches: 7. Per the germline V gene, CDR1 is SGHDT and CDR2 is YYEEEE. The CDR3 covers 16 residues. The CDR3 DNA sequence: TGTGCCAGCAGCTTTAGGGGCGGGGGGTTCACAGATACGCAGTATTTT. Translating it yields CASSFRGGGFTDTQYF.

This clone appeared a few times. Other DNA sequences in this specimen translate into the identical CDR3. The chain couples TRBV19 to TRBJ1-5; D may be TRBD1 (5 bases). Germline CDR1 reads LNHDA; CDR2 reads SQIVND (reference sequence). The CDR3 has 13 amino acids. V was pared by 3 bases and J by 5 bases, with 8 bases between. DNA of the CDR3: TGTGCCAGTAGTATCGGAGGGGATCAGCCCCAGCATTTT. This codes for CASSIGGDQPQHF.